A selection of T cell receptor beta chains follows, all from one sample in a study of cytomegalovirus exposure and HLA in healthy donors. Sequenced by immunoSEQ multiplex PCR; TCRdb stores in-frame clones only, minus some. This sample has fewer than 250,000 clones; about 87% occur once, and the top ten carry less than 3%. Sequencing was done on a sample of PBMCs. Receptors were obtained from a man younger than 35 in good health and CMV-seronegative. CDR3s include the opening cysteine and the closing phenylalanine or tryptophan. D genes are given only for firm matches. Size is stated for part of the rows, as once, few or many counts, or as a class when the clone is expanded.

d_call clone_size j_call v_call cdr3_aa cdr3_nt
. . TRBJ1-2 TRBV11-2 CASSAPGLGMGYTF TGTGCCAGCAGCGCCCCAGGTCTCGGTATGGGCTACACCTTC
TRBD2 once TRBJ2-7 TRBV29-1 CSTDGLAGAEQYF TGCAGCACGGATGGACTAGCGGGGGCCGAGCAGTACTTC
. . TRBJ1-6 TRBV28 CATEVRSYNSPLHF TGTGCCACCGAGGTGAGGTCCTATAATTCACCCCTCCACTTT
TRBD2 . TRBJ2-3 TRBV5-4 CASSSGLAGDTDTQYF TGTGCCAGCAGCTCGGGACTAGCGGGGGACACAGATACGCAGTATTTT
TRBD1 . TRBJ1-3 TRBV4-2 CASSQVVTGGSGNTIYF TGTGCCAGCAGCCAAGTCGTAACAGGGGGCTCTGGAAACACCATATATTTT
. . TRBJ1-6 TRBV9 CASSDSESPLHF TGTGCCAGCAGCGATAGTGAGTCACCCCTCCACTTT
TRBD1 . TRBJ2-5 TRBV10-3 CAIRQGLQETQYF TGTGCCATCAGACAGGGGCTGCAAGAGACCCAGTACTTC
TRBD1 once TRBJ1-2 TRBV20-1 CSADRGDGYTF TGCAGTGCTGACAGGGGGGATGGCTACACCTTC
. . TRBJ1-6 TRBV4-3 CASGWTGNSPLHF TGCGCCAGCGGCTGGACGGGGAATTCACCCCTCCACTTT
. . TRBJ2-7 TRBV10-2 CASSEGGRGSYEQYF TGCGCCAGCAGTGAGGGGGGCCGGGGCTCCTACGAGCAGTACTTC
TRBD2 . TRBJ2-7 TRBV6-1 CAGRHSGRDPYEQYF TGTGCCGGGCGGCATAGCGGGAGAGACCCCTACGAGCAGTACTTC
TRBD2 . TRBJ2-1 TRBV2 CASSVGLADINEQFF TGTGCCAGCAGCGTGGGACTAGCGGACATCAATGAGCAGTTCTTC
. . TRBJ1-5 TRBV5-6 CASSLRTAYLLNQPQHF TGTGCCAGCAGCTTGAGGACAGCTTATCTTTTAAATCAGCCCCAGCATTTT